The next 16 T cell receptor beta chains were all read from a single sample in a study of identical twins (dated by TCRdb to about 2016). The library was produced with 5' RACE. These reads were obtained on an Illumina HiSeq 2000. The public reads were reprocessed in TCRdb via fastp at Q25 and MiXCR, keeping in-frame beta chains. Rows with a matching CDR3 protein are joined into one entry that keeps the most common DNA and genes. Recorded for this sample are around 1.7 million distinct CDR3 sequences; under 35% of them occurred a single time. Of the sample, approximately 0.29% falls within the top ten clones. Sequencing used cord blood. The source of these receptors is a newborn girl in good health.

V gene TRBV6-5 combines with J gene TRBJ2-1; 9 positions agree with TRBD2. Matching the DNA end better, TRBJ2-7 makes the J call doubtful. The CDR3 consists of 16 residues. Germline CDR1 reads MNHEY; CDR2 reads SVGAGI. The CDR3 spells CASRLSGTSLYNEQYF. The CDR3 DNA sequence: TGTGCCAGCAGGCTATCCGGGACTAGCCTCTACAATGAGCAGTACTTC.

The chain links TRBV10-2 to TRBJ2-7; 8 bases are shared with TRBD2. Germline V lookup: CDR1 WSHSY, CDR2 SAAADI. Unmatched junction bases numbered 9, after V lost 2 bases and J lost 12 bases. The CDR3 is 13 amino acids. CDR3 coding DNA: TGCGCCAGCAGTGAGGGACTAGCCCTTGGTGGGTACTTC. This translates into CASSEGLALGGYF.

In this sample, this clonotype turned up once. The rearrangement uses TRBV6-1 and TRBJ2-4; TRBD2 aligns across 9 bases. Near its end, the DNA agrees better with TRBJ2-7, so the J call may be wrong. Germline V CDR1 and CDR2: MNHNS, SASEGT. The length of the CDR3 is 15 residues. CDR3 nucleotides: TGTGCCAGCAAACGACTAGCGGTCGGTATATACGAGCAGTACTTC. Its translation is CASKRLAVGIYEQYF.

This clonotype has just a few counts. The J gene is TRBJ2-5, the V gene TRBV7-2; 10 bases line up with TRBD2. The length of the CDR3 is 15 residues. Germline V lookup: CDR1 SGHTA, CDR2 FQGNSA. Losses at the gene ends were 3 bases for V and 11 bases for J; bases not matched to a gene: 12. CDR3 nucleotides: TGTGCCAGCAGCTTGATAGCGGGAGGTTACAATGAGCAGTACTTC. This gives the protein CASSLIAGGYNEQYF.

Here the CDR3 reads CASSPNGGGTNEKLFF. The CDR3 region has the DNA TGTGCCAGCAGCCCGAACGGGGGAGGCACTAATGAAAAACTGTTTTTT. The chain recombines TRBV7-9 with TRBJ1-4; TRBD1 might be the D (5 bases). CDR1 SEHNR and CDR2 FQNEAQ come from the germline V gene (reference sequence). V lost 5 bases, J lost 2 bases, and 15 bases lay in between. This CDR3 has 16 residues.

This clonotype has a count of ten or more. This chain joins TRBV12-3 or TRBV12-4 and TRBJ2-1; D is unclear. V lost 1 base, J lost 8 bases, and 6 bases lay in between. The CDR3 extends over 12 amino acids. CDR3 DNA: TGTGCCAGCAGTTTAGGAGCGCATGAGCAGTTCTTC. The encoded protein is CASSLGAHEQFF.

The chain recombines TRBV6-6 with TRBJ2-7, with unresolved D. This CDR3 spans 12 amino acids. Germline lookup yields CDR1 MNHNY and CDR2 SVGAGI (reference sequence). V gave up 2 bases and J gave up 7 bases, with 9 bases separating them. The CDR3 DNA reads as TGTGCCAGCAGTTACATAGGTCATGAGCAGTACTTC. It translates to CASSYIGHEQYF.

This clonotype was seen ten or more times. The chain employs TRBV12-3 or TRBV12-4 and TRBJ2-1; D gene uncertain. The J call may be mistaken, given a closer DNA end match to TRBJ2-7. CDR3 size: 14 residues. The CDR3 is CASSLGGSYNEQYF. DNA of the CDR3: TGTGCCAGCAGTTTAGGAGGCTCCTACAATGAGCAGTACTTC.

V is TRBV5-5 and J is TRBJ1-2, with D perhaps TRBD1 (5 bases). There are 15 residues in the CDR3. Germline lookup yields CDR1 SGHKS and CDR2 YYEKEE (reference sequence). The V end lost 0 bases, the J end lost 8 bases, and 17 bases lay between the germline ends. CDR3 sequence reads: CASSLVVGVGAGYTF. The DNA of the CDR3 is TGTGCCAGCAGCTTGGTTGTGGGGGTCGGGGCCGGCTACACCTTC.

The count of this clonotype is one. The gene calls are TRBV11-3 and TRBJ2-1; 14 bases map to TRBD2. Trimming removed 4 bases from V and 8 bases from J; junction bases left unmatched: 7. The CDR3 consists of 16 residues. Germline V gene lookup returns CDR1 SGHNT and CDR2 YENEEA. CDR3 sequence: CASSSGTSGGTDEQFF. The CDR3 nucleotides are TGTGCCAGCAGCTCCGGGACTAGCGGGGGAACTGATGAGCAGTTCTTC. Filled out from reference TRBV11-3 and TRBJ2-1, the complete variable domain reads EAGVVQSPRYKIIEKKQPVAFWCNPISGHNTLYWYLQNLGQGPELLIRYENEEAVDDSQLPKDRFSAERLKGVDSTLKIQPAELGDSAVYLCASSSGTSGGTDEQFFGPGTRLTVL.

This clonotype was found many times. The chain is built from TRBV6-5 and TRBJ2-7; 11 bases are a match to TRBD2. CDR1 and CDR2 (germline): MNHEY, SVGAGI. The CDR3 consists of 14 residues. The V gene end was trimmed by 2 bases and the J gene end by 4 bases; junction bases not matched to a gene: 1. The CDR3 bases are TGTGCCAGCAGTTACACTAGCGGGAGTTACGAGCAGTACTTC. Its translation: CASSYTSGSYEQYF.

The gene calls are TRBV10-3 and TRBJ2-1, with 11 bases lining up with TRBD2. This CDR3 spans 13 amino acids. Trimming cost V 6 bases and J 10 bases; bases outside gene matches: 5. From germline, CDR1 is ENHRY and CDR2 SYGVKD. The CDR3 DNA is TGTGCCATCAGGGGACTAGCGGCCTACGAGCAGTTCTTC. Residues: CAIRGLAAYEQFF.

This clonotype was counted a few times. The chain combines TRBV18 with TRBJ2-7; 9 bases fit TRBD2. The CDR3 totals 15 residues. Germline V gene lookup returns CDR1 KGHSH and CDR2 LQKENI. The V segment lost 1 base and the J segment 4 bases; nucleotides outside the gene matches: 5. CDR3 sequence: CASSPRSGSRYEQYF. DNA of the CDR3: TGTGCCAGCTCACCACGTAGCGGGAGTAGGTACGAGCAGTACTTC.

The chain joins TRBV20-1 to TRBJ2-3; 9 bases match TRBD1. Per the germline V gene, CDR1 is DFQATT and CDR2 is SNEGSKA (reference sequence). The CDR3 has 17 amino acids. V was clipped by 1 base and J by 0 bases; unmatched bases: 8. The CDR3 region is CSARGRDRAASTDTQYF. The DNA for the CDR3 is TGCAGTGCTAGAGGTAGGGACAGGGCCGCGAGCACAGATACGCAGTATTTT.

This rearrangement joins TRBV18 to TRBJ2-7; D remains ambiguous. The J call may be wrong; the DNA end is better matched by TRBJ2-5. Germline values: CDR1 KGHSH, CDR2 LQKENI. CDR3 length: 13 amino acids. This CDR3 is CASSPGSRETQYF. The CDR3 DNA sequence: TGTGCCAGCTCACCAGGCAGTCGGGAGACCCAGTACTTC.

The chain is built from TRBV5-1 and TRBJ2-1; the D is unclear. CDR3 length: 13 amino acids. Trimming took 0 bases from V and 9 from J, leaving 10 bases between them. CDR1 and CDR2 (germline): SGHRS, YFSETQ. In DNA form, the CDR3 reads TGCGCCAGCAGCTTGGAACTTTGGGGTGAGCAGTTCTTC. It codes for CASSLELWGEQFF.